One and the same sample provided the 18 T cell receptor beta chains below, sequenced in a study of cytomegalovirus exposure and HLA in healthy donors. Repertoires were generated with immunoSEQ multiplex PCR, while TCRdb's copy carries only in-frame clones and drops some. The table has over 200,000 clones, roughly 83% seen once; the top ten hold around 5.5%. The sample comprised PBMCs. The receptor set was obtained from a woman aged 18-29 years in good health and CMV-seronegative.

The CDR3 is CASRSGTHTEAFF. CDR3 DNA sequence: TGTGCCAGCAGATCCGGGACACACACTGAAGCTTTCTTT. V and J are TRBV6-1 and TRBJ1-1; a weak D match, TRBD1 (6 bases). The germline V gene encodes CDR1 MNHNS and CDR2 SASEGT. The CDR3 consists of 13 residues. The V and J ends lost 6 bases and 3 bases respectively, with 11 bases between them.

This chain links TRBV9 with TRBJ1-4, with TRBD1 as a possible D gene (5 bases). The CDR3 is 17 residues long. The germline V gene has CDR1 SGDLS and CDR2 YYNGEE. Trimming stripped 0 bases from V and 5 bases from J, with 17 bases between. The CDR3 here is CASSVEVGAGPNEKLFF. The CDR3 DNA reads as TGTGCCAGCAGCGTAGAAGTCGGGGCAGGGCCCAATGAAAAACTGTTTTTT.

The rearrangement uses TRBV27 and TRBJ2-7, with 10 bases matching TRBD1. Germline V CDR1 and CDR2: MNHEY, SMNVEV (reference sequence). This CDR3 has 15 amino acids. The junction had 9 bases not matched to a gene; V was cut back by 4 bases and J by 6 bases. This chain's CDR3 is CASSSPGTGVSEQYF. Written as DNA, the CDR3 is TGTGCCAGCAGTTCCCCCGGGACAGGGGTCTCCGAGCAGTACTTC.

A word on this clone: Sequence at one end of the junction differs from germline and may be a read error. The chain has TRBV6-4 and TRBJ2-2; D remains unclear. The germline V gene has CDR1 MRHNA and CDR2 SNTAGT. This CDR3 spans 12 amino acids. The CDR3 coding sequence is TGTGCCAGCAGCTCGAACCCCGGGGAGCTGTTTTTT. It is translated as CASSSNPGELFF.

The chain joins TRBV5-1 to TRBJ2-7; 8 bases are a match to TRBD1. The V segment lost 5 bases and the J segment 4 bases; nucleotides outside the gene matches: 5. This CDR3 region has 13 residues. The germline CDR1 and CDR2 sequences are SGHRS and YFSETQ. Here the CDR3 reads CASRQGAAYEQYF. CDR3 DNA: TGCGCCAGCAGGCAGGGGGCGGCGTACGAGCAGTACTTC.

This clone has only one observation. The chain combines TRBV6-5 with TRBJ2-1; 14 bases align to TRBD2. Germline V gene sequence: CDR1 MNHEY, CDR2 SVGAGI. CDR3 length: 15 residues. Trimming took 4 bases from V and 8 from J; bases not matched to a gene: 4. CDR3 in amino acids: CASSSGTSGRHEQFF. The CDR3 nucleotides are TGTGCCAGCAGTTCCGGGACTAGCGGGAGACATGAGCAGTTCTTC.

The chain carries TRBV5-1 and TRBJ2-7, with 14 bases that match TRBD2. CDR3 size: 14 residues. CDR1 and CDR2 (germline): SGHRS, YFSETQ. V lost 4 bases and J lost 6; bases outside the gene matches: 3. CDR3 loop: CASSVGLAGGEQYF. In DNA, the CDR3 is TGCGCCAGCAGCGTCGGACTAGCGGGAGGCGAGCAGTACTTC.

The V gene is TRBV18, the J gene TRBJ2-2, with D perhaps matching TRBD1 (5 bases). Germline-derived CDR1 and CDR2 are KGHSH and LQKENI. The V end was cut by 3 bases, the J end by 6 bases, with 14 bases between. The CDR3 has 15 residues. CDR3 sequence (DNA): TGTGCCAGCTCACCGCCCGCAGGGTTCTCCGGGGAGCTGTTTTTT. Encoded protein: CASSPPAGFSGELFF.

In DNA, the CDR3 is TGTGCCAGCAGTAAAGGACTAGCGGGGGGGCCTTCCTACAATGAGCAGTTCTTC. Protein sequence: CASSKGLAGGPSYNEQFF. The J gene is TRBJ2-1, the V gene TRBV6-1; 15 bases align to TRBD2. Unmatched junction bases numbered 6, after V lost 5 bases and J lost 1 base. This CDR3 spans 18 amino acids. Per germline, CDR1 MNHNS and CDR2 SASEGT.

For the CDR3, the DNA is TGCAGCGTTGGTGGCGGGACGAGCCGTAACGATGAGCAGTTCTTC. Translated, it gives CSVGGGTSRNDEQFF. The chain joins TRBV29-1 to TRBJ2-1, with TRBD2 as a possible D gene (6 bases). V was clipped by 4 bases and J by 8 bases, with 21 bases between them. Germline V gene data show CDR1 as SQVTM and CDR2 as ANQGSEA. This CDR3 comprises 15 residues.

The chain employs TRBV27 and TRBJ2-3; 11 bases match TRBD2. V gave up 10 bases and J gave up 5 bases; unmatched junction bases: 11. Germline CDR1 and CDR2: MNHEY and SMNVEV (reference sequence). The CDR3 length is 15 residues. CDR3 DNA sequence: TGTGCCACCACTGGTACTAGCGGGAGAGGAGATACGCAGTATTTT. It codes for CATTGTSGRGDTQYF.

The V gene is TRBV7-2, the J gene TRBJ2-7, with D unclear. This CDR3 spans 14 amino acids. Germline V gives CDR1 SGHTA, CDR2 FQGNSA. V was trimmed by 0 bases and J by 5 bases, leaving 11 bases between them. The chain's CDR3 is CASSLAHEWDEQYF. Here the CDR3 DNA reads TGTGCCAGCAGCTTAGCGCATGAATGGGACGAGCAGTACTTC.

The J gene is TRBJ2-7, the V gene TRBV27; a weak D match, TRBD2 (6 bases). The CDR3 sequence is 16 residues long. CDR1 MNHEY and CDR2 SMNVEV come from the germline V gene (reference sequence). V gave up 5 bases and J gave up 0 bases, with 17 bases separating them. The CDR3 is CASSPPGLKSSYEQYF. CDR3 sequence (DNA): TGTGCCAGCAGTCCACCGGGACTCAAGAGCTCCTACGAGCAGTACTTC.

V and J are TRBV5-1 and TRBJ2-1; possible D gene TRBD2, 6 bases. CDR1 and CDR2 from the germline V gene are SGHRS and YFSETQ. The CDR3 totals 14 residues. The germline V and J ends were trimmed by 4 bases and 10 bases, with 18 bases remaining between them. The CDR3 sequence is CASSRLSLREEQFF. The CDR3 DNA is TGCGCCAGCAGCCGCCTATCCCTCCGGGAGGAGCAGTTCTTC.

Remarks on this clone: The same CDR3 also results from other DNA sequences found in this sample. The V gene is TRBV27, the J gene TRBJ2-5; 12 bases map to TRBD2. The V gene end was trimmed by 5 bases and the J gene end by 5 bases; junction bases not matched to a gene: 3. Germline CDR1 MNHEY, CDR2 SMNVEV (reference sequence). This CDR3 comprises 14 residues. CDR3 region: CASSPGTSGETQYF. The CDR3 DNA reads TGTGCCAGCAGTCCTGGGACTAGCGGGGAGACCCAGTACTTC.

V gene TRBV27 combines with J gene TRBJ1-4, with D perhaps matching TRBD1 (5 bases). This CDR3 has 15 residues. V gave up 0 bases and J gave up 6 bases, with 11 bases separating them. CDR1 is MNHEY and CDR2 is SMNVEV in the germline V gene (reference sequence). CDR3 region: CASSLSAGRHEKLFF. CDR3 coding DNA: TGTGCCAGCAGTTTATCGGCAGGGAGGCATGAAAAACTGTTTTTT.

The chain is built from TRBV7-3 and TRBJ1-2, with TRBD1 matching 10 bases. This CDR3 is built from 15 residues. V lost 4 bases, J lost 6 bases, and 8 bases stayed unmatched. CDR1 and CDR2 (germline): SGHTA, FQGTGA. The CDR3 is CASSSGQGDLNGYTF. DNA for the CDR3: TGTGCCAGCAGCTCCGGACAGGGGGACTTGAATGGCTACACCTTC. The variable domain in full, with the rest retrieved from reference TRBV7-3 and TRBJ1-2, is GAGVSQTPSNKVTEKGKYVELRCDPISGHTALYWYRQSLGQGPEFLIYFQGTGAADDSGLPNDRFFAVRPEGSVSTLKIQRTERGDSAVYLCASSSGQGDLNGYTFGSGTRLTVV.

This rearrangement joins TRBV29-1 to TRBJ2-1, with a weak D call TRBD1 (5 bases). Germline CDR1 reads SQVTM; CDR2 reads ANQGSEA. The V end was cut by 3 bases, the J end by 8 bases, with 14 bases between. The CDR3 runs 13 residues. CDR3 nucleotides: TGCAGCGTTGATTCCAGGTGGGGCGATGAGCAGTTCTTC. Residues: CSVDSRWGDEQFF.